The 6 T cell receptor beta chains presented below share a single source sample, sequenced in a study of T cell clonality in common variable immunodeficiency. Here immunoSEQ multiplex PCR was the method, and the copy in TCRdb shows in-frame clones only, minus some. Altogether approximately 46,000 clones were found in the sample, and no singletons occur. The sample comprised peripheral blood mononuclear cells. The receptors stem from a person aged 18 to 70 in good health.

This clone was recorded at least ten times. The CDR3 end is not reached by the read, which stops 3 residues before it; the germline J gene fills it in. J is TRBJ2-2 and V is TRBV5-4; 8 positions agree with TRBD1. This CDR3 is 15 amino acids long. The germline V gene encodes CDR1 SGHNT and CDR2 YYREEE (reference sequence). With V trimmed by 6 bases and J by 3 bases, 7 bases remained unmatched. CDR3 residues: CASTIGQGHTGELFF. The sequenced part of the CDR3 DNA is TGTGCCAGCACCATTGGACAGGGTCACACCGGGGAG.

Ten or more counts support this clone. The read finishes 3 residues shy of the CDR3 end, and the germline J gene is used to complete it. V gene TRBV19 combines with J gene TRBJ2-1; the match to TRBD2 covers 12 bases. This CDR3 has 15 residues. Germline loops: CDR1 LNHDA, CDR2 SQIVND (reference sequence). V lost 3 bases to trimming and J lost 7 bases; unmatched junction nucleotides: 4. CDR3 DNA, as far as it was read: TGTGCCAGTAGTATTGCTAGCGGGGGGGAGAATGAG. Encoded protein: CASSIASGGENE. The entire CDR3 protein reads CASSIASGGENEQFF.

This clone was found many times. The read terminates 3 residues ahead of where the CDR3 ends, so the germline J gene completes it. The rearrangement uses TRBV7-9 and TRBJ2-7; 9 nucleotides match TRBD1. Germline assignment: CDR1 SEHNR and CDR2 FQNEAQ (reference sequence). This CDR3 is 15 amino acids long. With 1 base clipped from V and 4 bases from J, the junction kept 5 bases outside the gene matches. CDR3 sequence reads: CASSLGGQGAYEQYF. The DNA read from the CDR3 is TGTGCCAGCAGCTTAGGGGGACAGGGAGCATACGAG.

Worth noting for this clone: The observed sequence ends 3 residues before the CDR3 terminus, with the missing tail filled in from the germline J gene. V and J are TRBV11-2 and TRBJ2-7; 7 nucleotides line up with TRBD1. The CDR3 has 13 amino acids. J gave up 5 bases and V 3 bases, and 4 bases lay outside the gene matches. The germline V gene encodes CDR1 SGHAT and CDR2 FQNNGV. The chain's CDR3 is CASSLTGWDEQYF. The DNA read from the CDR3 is TGTGCCAGCAGCTTGACAGGGTGGGACGAG.

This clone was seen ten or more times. The CDR3 DNA, read in part, is TGCGCCAGCAGCCCGGGGGGGACAGATACG. Amino acids: CASSPGGTDT. The CDR3, in full, reads CASSPGGTDTQYF. J is TRBJ2-3 and V is TRBV5-1; 8 nucleotides line up with TRBD2. The read finishes 3 residues shy of the CDR3 end, and the germline J gene is used to complete it. Trimming removed 4 bases from V and 3 bases from J; junction bases left unmatched: 1. This CDR3 spans 13 amino acids. Germline V lookup: CDR1 SGHRS, CDR2 YFSETQ.

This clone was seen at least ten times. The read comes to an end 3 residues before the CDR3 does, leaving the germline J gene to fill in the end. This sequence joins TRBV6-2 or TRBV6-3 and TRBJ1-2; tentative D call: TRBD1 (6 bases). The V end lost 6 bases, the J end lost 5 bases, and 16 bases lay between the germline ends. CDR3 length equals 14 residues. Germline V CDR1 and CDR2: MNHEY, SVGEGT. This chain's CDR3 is CASRQGVGPYGYTF. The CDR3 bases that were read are TGTGCCAGCAGACAGGGAGTGGGACCATATGGC.